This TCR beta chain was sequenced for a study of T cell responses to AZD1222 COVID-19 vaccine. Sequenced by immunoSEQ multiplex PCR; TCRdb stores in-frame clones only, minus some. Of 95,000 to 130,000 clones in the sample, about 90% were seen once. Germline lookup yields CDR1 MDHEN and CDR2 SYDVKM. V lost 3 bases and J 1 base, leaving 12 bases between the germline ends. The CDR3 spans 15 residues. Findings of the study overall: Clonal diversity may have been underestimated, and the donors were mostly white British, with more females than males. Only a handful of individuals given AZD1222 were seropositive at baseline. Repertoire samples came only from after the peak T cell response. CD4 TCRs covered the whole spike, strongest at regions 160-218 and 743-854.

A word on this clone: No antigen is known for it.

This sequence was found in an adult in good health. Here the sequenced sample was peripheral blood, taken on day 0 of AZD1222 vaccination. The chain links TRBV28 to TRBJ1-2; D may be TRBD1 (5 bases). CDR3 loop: CASSFGGGINYGYTF. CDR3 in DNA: TGTGCCAGCAGTTTCGGGGGGGGAATTAACTATGGCTACACCTTC.